This TCR beta chain was found in a study of blood T cell repertoires in COVID-19. The count of this clone is one. Assay: immunoSEQ multiplex PCR; the TCRdb copy retains only in-frame clones and omits some. The top ten clones hold 4% to 6% of a sample with about 100,000 clones, roughly 76% of them seen once. Germline V gives CDR1 KGHDR, CDR2 SFDVKD. J lost 4 bases, V lost 7 bases, and 13 bases had no gene match. CDR3 length equals 16 residues. This chain connects TRBV24-1 to TRBJ2-3; TRBD2 aligns across 7 bases. Sequenced sample: peripheral blood. The source is a man aged 80 or over with COVID-19, enrolled during active disease. The CDR3, as DNA: TGTGCCACCAGCCAACCCCGACTAGCTACCCCAGATACGCAGTATTTT. Its protein product is CATSQPRLATPDTQYF.